These 30 T cell receptor beta chains were all obtained from the same sample, sequenced in a study of blood T cell repertoires in COVID-19. The repertoire was sequenced with immunoSEQ multiplex PCR; TCRdb's copy has only in-frame clones and lacks some. Of roughly 73,000 clones listed, around 82% are singletons. Sequencing was carried out using peripheral blood. The receptors derive from a human donor in a cohort sampled during active COVID-19.

The V gene is TRBV3-1 (or the pseudogene TRBV3-2), the J gene TRBJ2-5; TRBD1 agrees at 8 bases. Germline CDR1 is LGHDT and CDR2 is YNNKEL (reference sequence). V lost 5 bases to trimming and J lost 5 bases; unmatched junction nucleotides: 10. The CDR3 length is 15 residues. The CDR3, as DNA: TGTGCCAGCAGCTCAAGGACAGGGAGAGACGAGACCCAGTACTTC. Translated, it gives CASSSRTGRDETQYF.

The chain recombines TRBV9 with TRBJ2-1; TRBD1 aligns across 8 bases. The ends lost 3 bases at V and 12 bases at J; junction bases unmatched: 14. The CDR3 covers 15 residues. Germline CDR1 SGDLS, CDR2 YYNGEE. Written as DNA, the CDR3 is TGTGCCAGCAGCGGAGGACAGGGTCCTTCTGGTCCGCAGTTCTTC. It is translated as CASSGGQGPSGPQFF.

This chain uses TRBV5-1 with TRBJ2-7; 10 bases line up with TRBD1. The CDR3 is 17 residues long. V shed 4 bases, J shed 2 bases, and the junction held 12 bases outside the gene matches. CDR1 is SGHRS and CDR2 is YFSETQ in the germline V gene. This CDR3 reads CASSRRSTGGLPYEQYF. In DNA form, the CDR3 reads TGCGCCAGCAGCCGACGCTCGACAGGGGGCCTTCCCTACGAGCAGTACTTC. Variable domain in full (rest from reference TRBV5-1 and TRBJ2-7): KAGVTQTPRYLIKTRGQQVTLSCSPISGHRSVSWYQQTPGQGLQFLFEYFSETQRNKGNFPGRFSGRQFSNSRSEMNVSTLELGDSALYLCASSRRSTGGLPYEQYFGPGTRLTVT.

The V gene is TRBV6-5, the J gene TRBJ1-6; D remains ambiguous. This CDR3 has 16 residues. Germline CDR1 and CDR2: MNHEY and SVGAGI. V shed 2 bases and J shed 8 bases, with 16 bases lying between them. The CDR3 reads CASSYGQEVPYSPLHF. DNA of the CDR3: TGTGCCAGCAGTTACGGGCAGGAAGTCCCTTATTCACCCCTCCACTTT.

The V and J genes are TRBV27 and TRBJ1-2; 8 bases align to TRBD1. Germline V CDR1 and CDR2: MNHEY, SMNVEV (reference sequence). V lost 5 bases to trimming and J lost 4 bases; unmatched junction nucleotides: 15. CDR3 size: 17 residues. The CDR3 here is CASSPYSGQGAFYGYTF. DNA for the CDR3: TGTGCCAGCAGTCCCTATTCGGGGCAGGGGGCTTTCTATGGCTACACCTTC.

This clone was observed a few times. The rearrangement links TRBV18 to TRBJ2-7, with 7 nucleotides matching TRBD1. CDR1 is KGHSH, CDR2 LQKENI, per germline. The CDR3 totals 14 residues. V lost 4 bases and J lost 2; bases outside the gene matches: 5. The DNA for the CDR3 is TGTGCCAGCTCACTGACAGGGTCACCCTACGAGCAGTACTTC. Translation: CASSLTGSPYEQYF.

The chain recombines TRBV7-9 with TRBJ2-7; D may be TRBD2 (5 bases). Germline V gene sequence: CDR1 SEHNR, CDR2 FQNEAQ (reference sequence). CDR3 length: 16 amino acids. V was clipped by 5 bases and J by 6 bases, with 23 bases between them. DNA for the CDR3: TGTGCCAGCAGCCCCAGCGGTCGTCCCTCCCTCTCCGAGCAGTACTTC. This encodes CASSPSGRPSLSEQYF.

The chain carries TRBV5-6 and TRBJ1-2; possibly TRBD1 for D (6 bases). The CDR3 has 15 amino acids. Looked up from germline, CDR1 is SGHDT and CDR2 is YYEEEE. V lost 6 bases, J lost 0 bases, and 15 bases lay in between. The CDR3 here is CASTVTGLSNYGYTF. CDR3 nucleotide sequence: TGTGCCAGCACCGTTACAGGGCTCTCTAACTATGGCTACACCTTC.

The chain is built from TRBV11-2 and TRBJ2-1; 9 nucleotides agree with TRBD2. J lost 2 bases, V lost 11 bases, and 4 bases had no gene match. The CDR3 totals 13 residues. Germline assignment: CDR1 SGHAT and CDR2 FQNNGV. The CDR3 reads CASGGRAYNEQFF. The CDR3 DNA sequence: TGTGCCTCAGGCGGGAGGGCCTACAATGAGCAGTTCTTC.

CDR3 in DNA: TGTGCCAGCAGCTCAACCCCGGGACTAGCGGAGACATACGAGCAGTACTTC. It encodes CASSSTPGLAETYEQYF. This chain connects TRBV7-9 to TRBJ2-7; the match to TRBD2 covers 11 bases. V lost 4 bases to trimming and J lost 4 bases; unmatched junction nucleotides: 12. Germline V CDR1 and CDR2: SEHNR, FQNEAQ (reference sequence). The CDR3 is made up of 17 amino acids.

The CDR3 DNA follows: TGCGCCAGCAGTAGCGGAATCTCCTACGAGCAGTACTTC. Protein product: CASSSGISYEQYF. This chain uses TRBV10-2 with TRBJ2-7; possible D gene TRBD2, 5 bases. Germline CDR1 reads WSHSY; CDR2 reads SAAADI. The CDR3 contains 13 residues. Trimming pared 5 bases from V and 0 bases from J, leaving 8 bases between.

The chain uses TRBV7-9 and TRBJ2-2; 10 positions agree with TRBD2. Unmatched junction bases numbered 16, after V lost 8 bases and J lost 4 bases. This CDR3 spans 18 amino acids. Germline V gene sequence: CDR1 SEHNR, CDR2 FQNEAQ (reference sequence). In nucleotides, the CDR3 is TGTGCCAGCCCCTCGTCACTAGCGGGATCGACTAGCACCGGGGAGCTGTTTTTT. Translated: CASPSSLAGSTSTGELFF.

This clone is a singleton in its sample. This rearrangement joins TRBV6-6 to TRBJ2-3; 11 bases agree with TRBD2. J was trimmed by 1 base and V by 5 bases; bases with no gene match: 5. The CDR3 loop spans 16 amino acids. The V gene's germline CDR1 is MNHNY and CDR2 SVGAGI (reference sequence). In DNA form, the CDR3 reads TGTGCCAGCAGTCGACTAGCGGGAAAGGGCACAGATACGCAGTATTTT. Its protein is CASSRLAGKGTDTQYF.

This clone was recorded only once. The chain uses TRBV3-1 (or the pseudogene TRBV3-2) and TRBJ2-1; D possibly corresponds to TRBD1 (6 bases). The CDR3 is made up of 14 amino acids. V dropped 3 bases and J dropped 4 bases, with 10 bases sitting between them. Germline-derived CDR1 and CDR2 are LGHDT and YNNKEL (reference sequence). This chain's CDR3 is CASSHSRGYNEQFF. CDR3 nucleotide sequence: TGTGCCAGCAGCCACTCCAGGGGATACAATGAGCAGTTCTTC.

The rearrangement joins TRBV4-1 to TRBJ1-2; tentative D call: TRBD1 (5 bases). Germline CDR1 reads MGHRA; CDR2 reads YSYEKL. The CDR3 is made up of 15 amino acids. Trimming removed 3 bases at V and 0 bases at J, with 11 bases between. CDR3 residues: CASSHGGVTNYGYTF. CDR3 in DNA: TGCGCCAGCAGCCATGGGGGGGTGACTAACTATGGCTACACCTTC.

This clone occurred a few times. V is TRBV4-1 and J is TRBJ1-1; D is unclear. V shed 1 base and J shed 0 bases, with 18 bases lying between them. Germline values: CDR1 MGHRA, CDR2 YSYEKL. This CDR3 spans 18 amino acids. CDR3 protein: CASSQVPRTMGMNTEAFF. The CDR3 DNA reads as TGCGCCAGCAGCCAAGTTCCCCGGACTATGGGAATGAACACTGAAGCTTTCTTT.

The chain carries TRBV15 and TRBJ2-2, with D perhaps TRBD2 (6 bases). V shed 2 bases and J shed 5 bases, with 18 bases lying between them. This CDR3 has 17 residues. Germline CDR1 reads LNHNV; CDR2 reads YYDKDF (reference sequence). CDR3 sequence (DNA): TGTGCCACCAGCAGACAGCCACCGGGGGTGAGGACCGGGGAGCTGTTTTTT. It is translated as CATSRQPPGVRTGELFF.

V is TRBV6-6 and J is TRBJ1-1, with 8 bases fitting TRBD1. The trim removed 10 bases at V and 2 bases at J, leaving 6 bases unmatched. In germline, CDR1 is MNHNY, CDR2 SVGAGI (reference sequence). This CDR3 contains 13 residues. CDR3 sequence reads: CATRDRTNTEAFF. The CDR3 DNA is TGTGCCACCCGGGACAGGACAAACACTGAAGCTTTCTTT.

The V call is TRBV9, the J call TRBJ1-2; the match to TRBD1 covers 11 bases. Per germline, CDR1 SGDLS and CDR2 YYNGEE. With 0 bases clipped from V and 5 bases from J, the junction kept 3 bases outside the gene matches. The CDR3 sequence is 15 residues long. The CDR3 reads CASSVGTGGQYGYTF. CDR3 sequence (DNA): TGTGCCAGCAGCGTAGGGACAGGGGGCCAGTATGGCTACACCTTC. Drawing the rest from reference TRBV9 and TRBJ1-2, the complete variable domain is DSGVTQTPKHLITATGQRVTLRCSPRSGDLSVYWYQQSLDQGLQFLIQYYNGEERAKGNILERFSAQQFPDLHSELNLSSLELGDSALYFCASSVGTGGQYGYTFGSGTRLTVV.

This clone was found a few times. CDR3 sequence: CASSETPRANTIYF. The CDR3 bases are TGTGCCAGCAGTGAAACGCCCCGCGCCAACACCATATATTTT. The genes are TRBV6-1 and TRBJ1-3; D is unresolved. The CDR3 is 14 amino acids. V lost 2 bases to trimming and J lost 7 bases, with 12 bases between them. Germline CDR1 is MNHNS and CDR2 is SASEGT.

V and J are TRBV27 and TRBJ2-3; 10 bases are a match to TRBD2. The junction had 5 bases not matched to a gene; V was cut back by 3 bases and J by 2 bases. CDR1 and CDR2 (germline): MNHEY, SMNVEV (reference sequence). The CDR3 has 16 residues. The CDR3 bases are TGTGCCAGCAGTTTCCATAGCGGGAGGCCCACAGATACGCAGTATTTT. The encoded protein is CASSFHSGRPTDTQYF.

The V gene is TRBV6-2 or TRBV6-3, the J gene TRBJ2-7; perhaps TRBD2 as D (6 bases). The V end lost 2 bases, the J end lost 6 bases, and 17 bases lay between the germline ends. This CDR3 is built from 15 residues. Germline V gene sequence: CDR1 MNHEY, CDR2 SVGEGT. The DNA of the CDR3 is TGTGCCAGCAGTTACATTCCCGGGACTTCGGGCGAGCAGTACTTC. It yields the protein CASSYIPGTSGEQYF.

This chain links TRBV4-2 with TRBJ2-7; 8 bases map to TRBD2. V dropped 2 bases and J dropped 1; count of bases not matched to a gene: 10. The CDR3 sequence is 17 residues long. Germline V gene data show CDR1 as LGHNA and CDR2 as YNFKEQ. Here the CDR3 DNA reads TGTGCCAGCAGCCAACTCACGGGAGGGTCCCTTTCCTACGAGCAGTACTTC. It codes for CASSQLTGGSLSYEQYF.

This chain connects TRBV18 to TRBJ2-7; D is uncertain. Per the germline V gene, CDR1 is KGHSH and CDR2 is LQKENI. The CDR3 extends over 15 amino acids. Trimming took 0 bases from V and 3 from J, leaving 12 bases between them. Here the CDR3 reads CASSPPVTDRYEQYF. CDR3 nucleotide sequence: TGTGCCAGCTCACCACCTGTTACAGACCGCTACGAGCAGTACTTC.

V gene TRBV6-6 combines with J gene TRBJ1-5, with TRBD1 as a possible D gene (5 bases). Germline CDR1 reads MNHNY; CDR2 reads SVGAGI (reference sequence). CDR3 size: 16 residues. V lost 4 bases to trimming and J lost 1 base, with 14 bases between them. The CDR3 loop reads CASSSAGGRSNQPQHF. In DNA form, the CDR3 reads TGTGCCAGCAGTTCGGCGGGGGGACGGAGCAATCAGCCCCAGCATTTT.

The rearrangement joins TRBV12-3 or TRBV12-4 to TRBJ2-2, with D maybe TRBD1 (5 bases). The ends were cut back, 6 bases at V and 1 base at J, with 6 bases in the middle. CDR3 length: 13 residues. CDR3 loop: CASRGQNTGELFF. CDR3 DNA sequence: TGTGCCAGCAGAGGACAGAACACCGGGGAGCTGTTTTTT.

The V and J genes are TRBV3-1 (or the pseudogene TRBV3-2) and TRBJ2-2, with 11 nucleotides matching TRBD2. This CDR3 has 15 residues. V lost 9 bases to trimming and J lost 3 bases; unmatched junction nucleotides: 6. From germline, CDR1 is LGHDT and CDR2 YNNKEL (reference sequence). Written as DNA, the CDR3 is TGTGCCAGTCCACCGGGACTAGCGGACACCGGGGAGCTGTTTTTT. Translation: CASPPGLADTGELFF.

J is TRBJ2-7 and V is TRBV5-1, with TRBD2 matching 10 bases. This CDR3 is 15 amino acids long. After removal of 4 bases from V and 0 bases from J, the junction contained 4 bases not matched to a gene. The germline V gene encodes CDR1 SGHRS and CDR2 YFSETQ. The DNA for the CDR3 is TGCGCCAGCAGCGGTAGCGGGAGGAACTCCTACGAGCAGTACTTC. It specifies CASSGSGRNSYEQYF.

The chain couples TRBV10-3 to TRBJ2-3; 8 nucleotides line up with TRBD2. This CDR3 has 14 residues. CDR1 is ENHRY, CDR2 SYGVKD, per germline. Trimming cost V 6 bases and J 3 bases; bases outside gene matches: 5. The CDR3 bases are TGTGCCATCAGCGCGGGAGGACAAACAGATACGCAGTATTTT. Translating it yields CAISAGGQTDTQYF.

The chain is built from TRBV7-8 and TRBJ1-2; 7 bases are a match to TRBD1. The trim removed 5 bases at V and 3 bases at J, leaving 9 bases unmatched. CDR3 size: 15 residues. Germline CDR1 is SGHVS and CDR2 is FQNEAQ. The CDR3: CASSARDRYDYGYTF. In DNA form, the CDR3 reads TGTGCCAGCAGCGCCAGGGACAGATATGACTATGGCTACACCTTC.